This TCR beta chain derives from a study of vaccination and CD4 T cells after COVID-19. Whole-study results and caveats: The median proportion of reactive clones detected only post-vaccination in convalescent patients was over 65%.

With regard to this clonotype: Antigen unknown.

Germline loops: CDR1 SQVTM, CDR2 ANQGSEA. V shed 6 bases and J 4 bases; nucleotides not matched to a gene: 12. This CDR3 has 15 residues. As for treatment: approximately 9-day PBMC culture with coronavirus spike peptide pools or control peptides (ViraFEST assay). Oncomine TCR Beta short-read sequencing was applied to DNA from cultured CD4+ T cells. TCRdb recomputed calls from the PCR reads with MiXCR, one row per CDR3 protein. This table has under 20,000 distinct CDR3 sequences, approximately 40% appearing once. This specimen consisted of CD4+ T cells from blood, cultured in vitro, obtained before SARS-CoV-2 vaccination. The sequence derives from a human donor who had recovered from COVID-19. V and J are TRBV29-1 and TRBJ1-1, with 9 bases matching TRBD1. In nucleotides, the CDR3 is TGCAGCGTGGTCCGGGACAGGGATTTGAGCACTGAAGCTTTCTTT. Translating it yields CSVVRDRDLSTEAFF.